Sequencing of this T cell receptor beta chain was carried out in a study of T-cell reconstitution after alpha-beta-depleted transplantation in children. As it was prepared, the TCRbeta library received unique molecular identifiers. TCRdb re-called the PCR reads through MiXCR, storing one row per CDR3 protein. Of hundreds of thousands of distinct CDR3 sequences in the sample, about 18% are singletons; the top ten hold roughly 3.3%. The V gene's germline CDR1 is SGHAT and CDR2 FQDESV (reference sequence). The CDR3 runs to 18 residues. The junction had 16 bases not matched to a gene; V was cut back by 4 bases and J by 7 bases.

Sequences were derived from PBMCs from the stem cell graft donor, sampled from the stem cell graft. The V call is TRBV11-1, the J call TRBJ2-1; TRBD2 matches 10 bases. This receptor was obtained from a human donor who donated a stem cell graft to a child with acute lymphoblastic leukemia. In DNA, the CDR3 is TGTGCCAGCAGCTCGGGACTTCTAAGCGGGAGGGCCCGAAATGAGCAGTTCTTC. Amino acid sequence: CASSSGLLSGRARNEQFF.